The 5 T cell receptor beta chains below were found in one sample sequenced in a study of control samples from healthy donors and cancer patients. The data were produced by immunoSEQ multiplex PCR, yet TCRdb's version contains in-frame clones alone and is incomplete. The repertoire holds around 84,000 clones, with around 84% as singletons. Sequencing was done on a sample of PBMCs. The source is a man in his sixties with head and neck cancer.

The chain employs TRBV6-2 or TRBV6-3 and TRBJ2-5; 11 nucleotides match TRBD2. This CDR3 is 18 amino acids long. The germline CDR1 and CDR2 sequences are MNHEY and SVGEGT. Trimming at V came to 2 bases and at J to 1 base, leaving 9 bases not matched to a gene. Here the CDR3 DNA reads TGTGCCAGCAGTTACCCTACCGGGACTAGCGGATCCCAAGAGACCCAGTACTTC. It yields the protein CASSYPTGTSGSQETQYF.

The V and J genes are TRBV6-2 or TRBV6-3 and TRBJ2-3, with D maybe TRBD2 (6 bases). V was cut by 2 bases and J by 4 bases, with 16 bases left in between. CDR3 length equals 16 residues. Germline CDR1 reads MNHEY; CDR2 reads SVGEGT. The CDR3 here is CASSYPLAGSADTQYF. The CDR3, as DNA: TGTGCCAGCAGTTACCCCCTGGCGGGGAGCGCAGATACGCAGTATTTT.

The chain is built from TRBV19 and TRBJ2-7; D perhaps matches TRBD1 (5 bases). V was shortened by 2 bases and J by 7 bases, with 21 bases between the two germline ends. The length of the CDR3 is 16 residues. The V gene's germline CDR1 is LNHDA and CDR2 SQIVND (reference sequence). The CDR3 reads CASSIRRAGSFGEQYF. The CDR3 DNA follows: TGTGCCAGTAGTATACGAAGGGCAGGGTCCTTCGGTGAGCAGTACTTC.

The chain recombines TRBV15 with TRBJ2-3, with TRBD2 identical over 15 bases. V lost 1 base, J lost 4 bases, and 0 bases stayed unmatched. Germline assignment: CDR1 LNHNV and CDR2 YYDKDF (reference sequence). The CDR3 spans 16 residues. CDR3: CATSRGTSGGADTQYF. As DNA, the CDR3 is TGTGCCACCAGCAGAGGGACTAGCGGGGGGGCAGATACGCAGTATTTT.

The chain has TRBV5-6 and TRBJ2-3, with TRBD1 matching over 8 bases. In germline, CDR1 is SGHDT, CDR2 YYEEEE. V lost 0 bases, J lost 5 bases, and 2 bases stayed unmatched. The CDR3 consists of 14 residues. The CDR3 sequence: CASSLAGQVDTQYF. CDR3 sequence (DNA): TGTGCCAGCAGCTTGGCGGGACAGGTAGATACGCAGTATTTT.